This T cell receptor beta chain was retrieved from a study of T cell clones after liver transplantation. Findings of the study overall: Compared with third party-reactive sequences, donor-reactive ones declined more, independent of withdrawal success.

Sorting of unstimulated PBMCs yielded separate CD3+CD4+ and CD3+CD8+ fractions. This table comes from immunoSEQ multiplex PCR, and its TCRdb copy is limited to in-frame clones, with some not included. The sample holds around 110,000 clones, about nine tenths seen once. With respect to this clone: Antigen: not known.

The CDR3 runs to 16 residues. The source material was CD4+ T cells from blood, sampled 12 months after liver transplant. The receptor was isolated from a human patient who received a liver transplant. The graft donor may have given rise to some T cells. The V call is TRBV21-1, the J call TRBJ1-2; the table's D gene call, TRBD1, was not cross checked with the DNA. TRBV21-1 is shown as a pseudogene. The CDR3 nucleotides read TGTGCCAGCAGCTACAGGGGCGGAGACCTTTGGGATGGCTACACCTTC. It yields the protein CASSYRGGDLWDGYTF.